A selection of T cell receptor beta chains follows, all from one sample in a study of blood T cell repertoires in COVID-19. TCRdb's copy holds only in-frame clones and misses some; the assay was immunoSEQ multiplex PCR. Of some 190,000 clones in the sample, about 85% are singletons; the top ten hold roughly 4.5%. Sequencing was carried out using peripheral blood. These receptors were collected from a woman of 80 years or more with acute or convalescent COVID-19. Both conserved end residues are part of each CDR3. The order of the fields is clone size, J gene, D gene, V gene, CDR3 protein, CDR3 DNA. D genes are given only for firm matches. Only some rows state a clone size, as once, few, many or a class for expanded clones.

abundance: .
j_gene: TRBJ1-1
d_gene: TRBD1
v_gene: TRBV30
CDR3aa: CAWSVRQGNEAFF
CDR3nt: TGTGCCTGGAGTGTACGACAGGGCAATGAAGCTTTCTTT

abundance: .
j_gene: TRBJ2-7
d_gene: TRBD2
v_gene: TRBV11-3
CDR3aa: CASSLSSGGRYEQYF
CDR3nt: TGTGCCAGCAGCTTATCCTCGGGAGGCCGGTACGAGCAGTACTTC

abundance: .
j_gene: TRBJ2-6
d_gene: .
v_gene: TRBV7-8
CDR3aa: CASSLDGFSGANVLTF
CDR3nt: TGTGCCAGCAGCTTAGACGGGTTCTCTGGGGCCAACGTCCTGACTTTC

abundance: few
j_gene: TRBJ1-3
d_gene: .
v_gene: TRBV9
CDR3aa: CASSVDPGGSGNTIYF
CDR3nt: TGTGCCAGCAGCGTAGACCCGGGGGGCTCTGGAAACACCATATATTTT

abundance: .
j_gene: TRBJ1-1
d_gene: .
v_gene: TRBV29-1
CDR3aa: CSVGIQGTEAFF
CDR3nt: TGCAGCGTTGGCATTCAGGGCACTGAAGCTTTCTTT

abundance: .
j_gene: TRBJ1-4
d_gene: .
v_gene: TRBV30
CDR3aa: CAWSSSGEKLFF
CDR3nt: TGTGCCTGGAGTTCTTCCGGTGAAAAACTGTTTTTT

abundance: .
j_gene: TRBJ2-6
d_gene: TRBD1
v_gene: TRBV19
CDR3aa: CASSIQGASGANVLTF
CDR3nt: TGTGCCAGTAGTATACAGGGGGCTTCTGGGGCCAACGTCCTGACTTTC

abundance: .
j_gene: TRBJ2-5
d_gene: .
v_gene: TRBV21-1
CDR3aa: CASSKDRLNQETQYF
CDR3nt: TGTGCCAGCAGCAAAGACAGGCTGAACCAAGAGACCCAGTACTTC

abundance: .
j_gene: TRBJ2-3
d_gene: TRBD1
v_gene: TRBV29-1
CDR3aa: CSATTGTDTQYF
CDR3nt: TGCAGCGCCACGACAGGGACAGATACGCAGTATTTT

abundance: .
j_gene: TRBJ1-3
d_gene: TRBD1
v_gene: TRBV5-1
CDR3aa: CASSLAPLLSQGAPLSGNTIYF
CDR3nt: TGCGCCAGCAGCTTGGCCCCTCTACTATCACAGGGGGCACCTCTCTCTGGAAACACCATATATTTT

abundance: .
j_gene: TRBJ1-5
d_gene: .
v_gene: TRBV7-6
CDR3aa: CASSLGGQGGQPQHF
CDR3nt: TGTGCCAGCAGCTTAGGTGGGCAGGGCGGACAGCCCCAGCATTTT